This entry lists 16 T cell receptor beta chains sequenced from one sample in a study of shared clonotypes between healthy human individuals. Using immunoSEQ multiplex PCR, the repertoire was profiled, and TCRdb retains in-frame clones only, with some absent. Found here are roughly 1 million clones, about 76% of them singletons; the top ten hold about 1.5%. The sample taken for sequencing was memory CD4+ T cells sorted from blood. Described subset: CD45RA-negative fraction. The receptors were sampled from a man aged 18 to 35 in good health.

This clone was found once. The CDR3 is CAGTRGNTEAFF. The CDR3 DNA reads as TGTGCCGGGACCCGAGGGAACACTGAAGCTTTCTTT. The rearrangement links TRBV30 to TRBJ1-1; D perhaps matches TRBD1 (5 bases). Germline V CDR1 and CDR2: GTSNPN, SVGIG (reference sequence). Deletions cut 8 bases from V and 1 base from J, with 11 bases between. This CDR3 contains 12 residues.

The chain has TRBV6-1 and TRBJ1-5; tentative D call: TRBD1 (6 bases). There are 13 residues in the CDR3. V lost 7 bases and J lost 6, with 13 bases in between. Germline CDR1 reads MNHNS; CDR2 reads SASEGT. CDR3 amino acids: CASTTGTVQPQHF. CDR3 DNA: TGTGCCAGCACCACAGGGACTGTTCAGCCCCAGCATTTT.

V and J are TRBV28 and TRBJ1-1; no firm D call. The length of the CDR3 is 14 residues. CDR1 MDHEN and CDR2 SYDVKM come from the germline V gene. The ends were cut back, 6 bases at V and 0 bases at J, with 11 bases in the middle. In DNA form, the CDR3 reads TGTGCCAGCAGGCCTCCGCTAATGAACACTGAAGCTTTCTTT. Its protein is CASRPPLMNTEAFF.

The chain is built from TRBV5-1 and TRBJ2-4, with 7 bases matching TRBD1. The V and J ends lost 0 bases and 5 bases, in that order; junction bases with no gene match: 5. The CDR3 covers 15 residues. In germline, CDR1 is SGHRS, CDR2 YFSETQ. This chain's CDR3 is CASSLETGRQNIQYF. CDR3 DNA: TGCGCCAGCAGCTTGGAGACAGGGCGGCAAAACATTCAGTACTTC.

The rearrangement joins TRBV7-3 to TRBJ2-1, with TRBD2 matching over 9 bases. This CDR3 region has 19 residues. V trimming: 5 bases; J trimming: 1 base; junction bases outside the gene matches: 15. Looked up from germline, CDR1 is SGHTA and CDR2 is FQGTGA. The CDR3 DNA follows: TGTGCCAGCAGCCTCCAGACTAGCGGCCTCCATCGGTCCTACAATGAGCAGTTCTTC. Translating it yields CASSLQTSGLHRSYNEQFF.

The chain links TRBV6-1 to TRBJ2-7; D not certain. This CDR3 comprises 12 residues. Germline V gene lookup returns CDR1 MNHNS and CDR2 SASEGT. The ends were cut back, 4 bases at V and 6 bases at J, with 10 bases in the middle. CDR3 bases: TGTGCCAGCAGTGCCCCGATGCGCGAGCAGTACTTC. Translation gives CASSAPMREQYF.

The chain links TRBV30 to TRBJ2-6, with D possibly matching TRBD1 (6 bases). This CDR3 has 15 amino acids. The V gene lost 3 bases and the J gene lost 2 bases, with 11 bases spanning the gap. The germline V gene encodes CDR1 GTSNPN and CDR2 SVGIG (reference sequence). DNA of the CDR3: TGTGCCTGGAGGCTGCAGGGGACTGGGGCCAACGTCCTGACTTTC. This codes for CAWRLQGTGANVLTF.

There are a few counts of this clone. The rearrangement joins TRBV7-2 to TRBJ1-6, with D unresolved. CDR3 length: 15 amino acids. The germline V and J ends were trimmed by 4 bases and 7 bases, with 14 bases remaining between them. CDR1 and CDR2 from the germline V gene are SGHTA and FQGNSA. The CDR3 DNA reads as TGTGCCAGCAGCTCTCGGGAGTTCGGGAATTCACCCCTCCACTTT. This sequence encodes CASSSREFGNSPLHF.

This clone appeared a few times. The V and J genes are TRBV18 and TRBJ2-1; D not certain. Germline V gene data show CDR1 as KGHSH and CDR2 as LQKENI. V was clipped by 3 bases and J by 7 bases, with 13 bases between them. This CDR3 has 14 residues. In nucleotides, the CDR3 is TGTGCCAGCTCACCGACCGTGGGCTGGAATGAGCAGTTCTTC. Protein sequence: CASSPTVGWNEQFF.

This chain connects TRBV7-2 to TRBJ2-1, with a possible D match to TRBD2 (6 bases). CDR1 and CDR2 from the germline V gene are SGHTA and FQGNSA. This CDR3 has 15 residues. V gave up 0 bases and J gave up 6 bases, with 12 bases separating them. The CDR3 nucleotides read TGTGCCAGCAGCTTAGCGGCTAGCGTGATCAATGAGCAGTTCTTC. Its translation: CASSLAASVINEQFF. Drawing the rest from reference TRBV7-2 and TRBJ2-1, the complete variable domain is GAGVSQSPSNKVTEKGKDVELRCDPISGHTALYWYRQSLGQGLEFLIYFQGNSAPDKSGLPSDRFSAERTGGSVSTLTIQRTQQEDSAVYLCASSLAASVINEQFFGPGTRLTVL.

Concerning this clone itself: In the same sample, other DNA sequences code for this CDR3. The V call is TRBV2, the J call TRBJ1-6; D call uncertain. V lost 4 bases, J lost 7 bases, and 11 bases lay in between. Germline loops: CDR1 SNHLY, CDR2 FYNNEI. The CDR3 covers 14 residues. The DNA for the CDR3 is TGTGCCAGCAGTGGACCGGGCGCGAATTCACCCCTCCACTTT. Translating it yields CASSGPGANSPLHF.

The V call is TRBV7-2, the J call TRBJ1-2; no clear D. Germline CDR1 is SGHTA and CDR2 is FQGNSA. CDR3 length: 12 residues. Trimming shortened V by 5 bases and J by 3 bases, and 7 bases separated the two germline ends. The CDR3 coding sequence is TGTGCCAGCAGCCCGACGGACTATGGCTACACCTTC. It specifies CASSPTDYGYTF.

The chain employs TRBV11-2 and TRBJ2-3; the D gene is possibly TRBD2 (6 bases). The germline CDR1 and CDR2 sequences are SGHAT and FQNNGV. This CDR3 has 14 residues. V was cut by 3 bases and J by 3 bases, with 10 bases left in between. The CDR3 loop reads CASSFGRGTDTQYF. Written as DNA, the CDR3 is TGTGCCAGCAGCTTTGGACGGGGGACAGATACGCAGTATTTT.

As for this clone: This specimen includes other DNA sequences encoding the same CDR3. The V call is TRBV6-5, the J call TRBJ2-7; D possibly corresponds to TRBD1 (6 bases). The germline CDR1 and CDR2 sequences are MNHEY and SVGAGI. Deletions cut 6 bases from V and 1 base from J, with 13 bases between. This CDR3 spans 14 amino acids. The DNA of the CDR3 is TGTGCCAGCAGACGGGGACAAGTATCCTACGAGCAGTACTTC. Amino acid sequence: CASRRGQVSYEQYF.

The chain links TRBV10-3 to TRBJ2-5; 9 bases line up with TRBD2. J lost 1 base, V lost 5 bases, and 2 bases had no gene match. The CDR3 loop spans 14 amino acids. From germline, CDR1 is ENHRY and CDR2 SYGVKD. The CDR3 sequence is CAISSGGFQETQYF. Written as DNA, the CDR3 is TGTGCCATCAGTAGCGGGGGGTTCCAAGAGACCCAGTACTTC.

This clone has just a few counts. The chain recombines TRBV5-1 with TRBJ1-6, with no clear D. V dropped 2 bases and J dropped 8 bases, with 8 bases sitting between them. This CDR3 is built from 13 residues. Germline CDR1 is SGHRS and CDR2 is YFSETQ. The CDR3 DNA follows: TGCGCCAGCAGCTTTGGCAGTTATTCACCCCTCCACTTT. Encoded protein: CASSFGSYSPLHF.